Detailed here is one T cell receptor (beta chain). Its antigen is not known. Trimming cost V 5 bases and J 2 bases; bases outside gene matches: 7. The CDR3 runs 15 residues. Per germline, CDR1 SGHTA and CDR2 FQGNSA. This entry comes from a study of T cells after yellow fever vaccination. TCRdb re-derived calls from the 5' RACE reads in MiXCR, one entry per CDR3 protein. The repertoire holds more than 300,000 distinct CDR3 sequences, with about 11% as singletons. Overall study results and limits: High-abundance clonotypes from the bulk population could contaminate FACS-sorted repertoires. Although the secondary response was weaker, it peaked faster, at day 5 versus 15.

The receptor was isolated from a man younger than 30 who received the YFV17D yellow fever vaccine. The rearrangement links TRBV7-2 to TRBJ2-5; 8 bases map to TRBD2. The specimen was CD4+ T cells sorted from PBMCs, collected 45 days after the yellow fever booster vaccination. The CDR3 sequence is CASSPGGARQETQYF. In DNA form, the CDR3 reads TGTGCCAGCAGCCCGGGAGGGGCGCGACAAGAGACCCAGTACTTC.